This is a list of T cell receptor beta chains from one sample in a study of T-cell reconstitution after alpha-beta-depleted transplantation in children. TCRdb used MiXCR to reprocess the PCR reads, holding one entry per CDR3 protein. Of hundreds of thousands of distinct CDR3 sequences listed, under 15% are singletons. Sample: PBMCs, taken before TCRalphabeta/CD19-depleted stem cell transplant. Source of these receptors: a girl aged 2-10 years with congenital amegakaryocytic thrombocytopenia, due to receive a stem cell transplant. The CDR3 runs from the conserved cysteine through the conserved F or W. Fields, in order: CDR3 protein, CDR3 DNA, V gene, D gene, J gene, clone size. D genes are given only for firm matches. Clone size appears in some rows only: once, few, many, or a class for an expanded clone.

CDR3 protein: CAWGNDREGEAFF; CDR3 DNA: TGTGCCTGGGGAAATGACAGGGAAGGTGAAGCTTTCTTT; V gene: TRBV30; D gene: TRBD1; J gene: TRBJ1-1; clone size: .
CDR3 protein: CSARDLFDSYNEQFF; CDR3 DNA: TGCAGTGCTAGAGATCTGTTCGACTCCTACAATGAGCAGTTCTTC; V gene: TRBV20-1; D gene: .; J gene: TRBJ2-1; clone size: few
CDR3 protein: CASSLTYQGVGNTIYF; CDR3 DNA: TGTGCCAGCAGCCTCACCTACCAGGGAGTTGGAAACACCATATATTTT; V gene: TRBV7-9; D gene: .; J gene: TRBJ1-3; clone size: many
CDR3 protein: CASSLDLVNTQYF; CDR3 DNA: TGTGCCAGCAGCTTAGATCTGGTCAATACGCAGTATTTT; V gene: TRBV11-3; D gene: .; J gene: TRBJ2-3; clone size: few
CDR3 protein: CSASGGAMASYNEQFF; CDR3 DNA: TGCAGTGCTAGCGGGGGGGCGATGGCTTCCTACAATGAGCAGTTCTTC; V gene: TRBV20-1; D gene: TRBD2; J gene: TRBJ2-1; clone size: few
CDR3 protein: CSAYGTSRNIQYF; CDR3 DNA: TGCAGTGCTTACGGGACTAGCAGAAACATTCAGTACTTC; V gene: TRBV20-1; D gene: TRBD2; J gene: TRBJ2-4; clone size: few
CDR3 protein: CATSRVTSSDEQFF; CDR3 DNA: TGTGCCACCAGCAGAGTGACTAGCAGCGATGAGCAGTTCTTC; V gene: TRBV15; D gene: TRBD2; J gene: TRBJ2-1; clone size: few
CDR3 protein: CASSVVAIADYNEQFF; CDR3 DNA: TGTGCCAGCAGCGTAGTCGCGATAGCGGATTACAATGAGCAGTTCTTC; V gene: TRBV9; D gene: .; J gene: TRBJ2-1; clone size: many
CDR3 protein: CSGTGASGELTLNEQFF; CDR3 DNA: TGCAGTGGGACGGGGGCTAGCGGAGAACTTACTTTGAATGAGCAGTTCTTC; V gene: TRBV20-1; D gene: .; J gene: TRBJ2-1; clone size: few
CDR3 protein: CASSLMAYNEQFF; CDR3 DNA: TGTGCCAGCAGCTTAATGGCCTACAATGAGCAGTTCTTC; V gene: TRBV11-3; D gene: .; J gene: TRBJ2-1; clone size: few
CDR3 protein: CATSRYLAGDTGELFF; CDR3 DNA: TGTGCCACCAGCAGGTATCTAGCGGGAGACACCGGGGAGCTGTTTTTT; V gene: TRBV15; D gene: TRBD2; J gene: TRBJ2-2; clone size: few
CDR3 protein: CASTLRTGVTDTQYF; CDR3 DNA: TGCGCCAGCACCTTACGGACAGGGGTCACAGATACGCAGTATTTT; V gene: TRBV5-1; D gene: TRBD1; J gene: TRBJ2-3; clone size: few
CDR3 protein: CASSLDRGKETQYF; CDR3 DNA: TGTGCCAGCAGCCTAGACAGGGGAAAAGAGACCCAGTACTTC; V gene: TRBV7-2; D gene: TRBD1; J gene: TRBJ2-5; clone size: many
CDR3 protein: CASSLFGVSYNEQFF; CDR3 DNA: TGTGCCAGCAGCTTATTCGGGGTTTCCTACAATGAGCAGTTCTTC; V gene: TRBV7-9; D gene: .; J gene: TRBJ2-1; clone size: few
CDR3 protein: CATSDPGTGSNEQFF; CDR3 DNA: TGTGCCACCAGTGACCCCGGGACAGGGTCCAATGAGCAGTTCTTC; V gene: TRBV24-1; D gene: TRBD1; J gene: TRBJ2-1; clone size: many
CDR3 protein: CASSSGESPHEQYF; CDR3 DNA: TGTGCCAGCAGTTCAGGGGAGTCACCCCACGAGCAGTACTTC; V gene: TRBV12-3/TRBV12-4; D gene: .; J gene: TRBJ2-7; clone size: .
CDR3 protein: CASGVGGTGELFF; CDR3 DNA: TGTGCCAGCGGAGTTGGCGGTACCGGGGAGCTGTTTTTT; V gene: TRBV27; D gene: .; J gene: TRBJ2-2; clone size: many
CDR3 protein: CSVAPGGDTEAFF; CDR3 DNA: TGCAGCGTTGCTCCCGGGGGGGACACTGAAGCTTTCTTT; V gene: TRBV29-1; D gene: .; J gene: TRBJ1-1; clone size: few
CDR3 protein: CASSLRVGLRVDTQYF; CDR3 DNA: TGTGCCAGCAGCCTTCGAGTAGGTTTAAGGGTAGATACGCAGTATTTT; V gene: TRBV28; D gene: .; J gene: TRBJ2-3; clone size: many
CDR3 protein: CASISRGESDTQYF; CDR3 DNA: TGCGCCAGCATTTCCAGGGGGGAGTCGGATACGCAGTATTTT; V gene: TRBV5-1; D gene: .; J gene: TRBJ2-3; clone size: .
CDR3 protein: CASSPDRGQVNTEAFF; CDR3 DNA: TGTGCCAGCAGCCCCGACAGGGGCCAGGTGAACACTGAAGCTTTCTTT; V gene: TRBV7-8; D gene: TRBD1; J gene: TRBJ1-1; clone size: many
CDR3 protein: CASSFLILPWHNEQFF; CDR3 DNA: TGTGCCAGCAGTTTTTTAATCCTCCCTTGGCACAATGAGCAGTTCTTC; V gene: TRBV12-3/TRBV12-4; D gene: .; J gene: TRBJ2-1; clone size: .
CDR3 protein: CASSVQLYREVYGYTF; CDR3 DNA: TGTGCCAGCAGCGTGCAATTATACCGGGAGGTCTATGGCTACACCTTC; V gene: TRBV7-9; D gene: .; J gene: TRBJ1-2; clone size: few
CDR3 protein: CASSPPAIDRLLF; CDR3 DNA: TGTGCCAGCTCACCTCCCGCAATCGACAGACTACTCTTC; V gene: TRBV18; D gene: .; J gene: TRBJ2-4; clone size: many
CDR3 protein: CATSRESEETQYF; CDR3 DNA: TGTGCCACCAGCAGAGAAAGTGAAGAGACCCAGTACTTC; V gene: TRBV15; D gene: .; J gene: TRBJ2-5; clone size: many
CDR3 protein: CASSFTSDQETQYF; CDR3 DNA: TGCGCCAGCAGCTTTACTAGCGACCAAGAGACCCAGTACTTC; V gene: TRBV5-1; D gene: TRBD2; J gene: TRBJ2-5; clone size: .
CDR3 protein: CAISEPQRSTEAFF; CDR3 DNA: TGTGCCATCAGTGAGCCTCAGAGGAGCACTGAAGCTTTCTTT; V gene: TRBV10-3; D gene: .; J gene: TRBJ1-1; clone size: many
CDR3 protein: CASSLRGSSGIGELFF; CDR3 DNA: TGTGCCAGCAGCTTACGGGGGTCTAGCGGGATCGGGGAGCTGTTTTTT; V gene: TRBV12-3/TRBV12-4; D gene: TRBD2; J gene: TRBJ2-2; clone size: .
CDR3 protein: CASDPRDNYNEQFF; CDR3 DNA: TGTGCCAGCGACCCGCGGGACAACTACAATGAGCAGTTCTTC; V gene: TRBV6-1; D gene: .; J gene: TRBJ2-1; clone size: few
CDR3 protein: CASSRRTATNEKLFF; CDR3 DNA: TGTGCCAGCTCACGACGGACGGCAACTAATGAAAAACTGTTTTTT; V gene: TRBV18; D gene: .; J gene: TRBJ1-4; clone size: few
CDR3 protein: CSASDPQVRQYF; CDR3 DNA: TGCAGTGCTTCGGATCCCCAGGTGCGCCAGTACTTC; V gene: TRBV20-1; D gene: .; J gene: TRBJ2-5; clone size: .
CDR3 protein: CASSGTGTLAKNIQYF; CDR3 DNA: TGTGCCAGCAGCGGAACAGGTACCCTAGCCAAAAACATTCAGTACTTC; V gene: TRBV5-6; D gene: .; J gene: TRBJ2-4; clone size: few
CDR3 protein: CASSYGTSTEQFF; CDR3 DNA: TGTGCCAGCAGTTACGGGACTAGCACTGAGCAGTTCTTC; V gene: TRBV6-5; D gene: TRBD2; J gene: TRBJ2-1; clone size: .
CDR3 protein: CSARALRGGSGDTQYF; CDR3 DNA: TGCAGTGCTAGAGCCCTGCGCGGGGGTTCAGGGGATACGCAGTATTTT; V gene: TRBV20-1; D gene: TRBD2; J gene: TRBJ2-3; clone size: few
CDR3 protein: CSAAPGGETQYF; CDR3 DNA: TGCAGTGCTGCCCCGGGAGGGGAGACCCAGTACTTC; V gene: TRBV20-1; D gene: TRBD2; J gene: TRBJ2-5; clone size: few
CDR3 protein: CASSLAYPLQREYPGELFF; CDR3 DNA: TGTGCCAGCAGCCTAGCCTACCCTCTGCAGCGGGAGTATCCCGGGGAGCTGTTTTTT; V gene: TRBV3-1; D gene: TRBD2; J gene: TRBJ2-2; clone size: .